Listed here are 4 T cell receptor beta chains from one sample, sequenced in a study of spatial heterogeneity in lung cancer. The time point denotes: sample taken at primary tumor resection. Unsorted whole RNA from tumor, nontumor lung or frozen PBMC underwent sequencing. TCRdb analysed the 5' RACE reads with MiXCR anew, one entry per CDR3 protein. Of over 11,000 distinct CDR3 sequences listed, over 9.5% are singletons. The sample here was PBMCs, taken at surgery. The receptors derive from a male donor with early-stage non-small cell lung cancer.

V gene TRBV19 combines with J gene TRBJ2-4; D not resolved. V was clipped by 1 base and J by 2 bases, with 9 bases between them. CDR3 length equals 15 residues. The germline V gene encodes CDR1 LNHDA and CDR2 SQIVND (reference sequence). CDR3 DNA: TGTGCCAGTAGTATAGTAAGGAGTTCCAAAAACATTCAGTACTTC. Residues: CASSIVRSSKNIQYF.

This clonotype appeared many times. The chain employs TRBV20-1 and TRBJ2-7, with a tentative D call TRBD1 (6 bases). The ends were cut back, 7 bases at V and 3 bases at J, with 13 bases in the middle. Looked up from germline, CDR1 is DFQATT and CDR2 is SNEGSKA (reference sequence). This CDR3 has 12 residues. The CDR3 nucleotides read TGCAGTGGGTCAGGGGCCAACTACGAGCAGTACTTC. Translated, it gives CSGSGANYEQYF.

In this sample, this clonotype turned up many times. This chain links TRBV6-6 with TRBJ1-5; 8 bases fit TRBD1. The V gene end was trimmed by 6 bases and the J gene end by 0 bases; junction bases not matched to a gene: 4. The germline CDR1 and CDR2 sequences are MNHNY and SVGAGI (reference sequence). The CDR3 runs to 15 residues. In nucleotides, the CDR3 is TGTGCCAGCAGGTCGACAGGGGTTAGCAATCAGCCCCAGCATTTT. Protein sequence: CASRSTGVSNQPQHF.

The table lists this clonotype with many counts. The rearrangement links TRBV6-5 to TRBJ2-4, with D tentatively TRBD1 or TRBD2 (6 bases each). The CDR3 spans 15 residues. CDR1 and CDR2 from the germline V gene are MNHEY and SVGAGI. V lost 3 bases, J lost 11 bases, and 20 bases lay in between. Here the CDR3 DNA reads TGTGCCAGCAGTTATCGGCGGGAAGGGGGGTATGTTCAGTACTTC. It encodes CASSYRREGGYVQYF.